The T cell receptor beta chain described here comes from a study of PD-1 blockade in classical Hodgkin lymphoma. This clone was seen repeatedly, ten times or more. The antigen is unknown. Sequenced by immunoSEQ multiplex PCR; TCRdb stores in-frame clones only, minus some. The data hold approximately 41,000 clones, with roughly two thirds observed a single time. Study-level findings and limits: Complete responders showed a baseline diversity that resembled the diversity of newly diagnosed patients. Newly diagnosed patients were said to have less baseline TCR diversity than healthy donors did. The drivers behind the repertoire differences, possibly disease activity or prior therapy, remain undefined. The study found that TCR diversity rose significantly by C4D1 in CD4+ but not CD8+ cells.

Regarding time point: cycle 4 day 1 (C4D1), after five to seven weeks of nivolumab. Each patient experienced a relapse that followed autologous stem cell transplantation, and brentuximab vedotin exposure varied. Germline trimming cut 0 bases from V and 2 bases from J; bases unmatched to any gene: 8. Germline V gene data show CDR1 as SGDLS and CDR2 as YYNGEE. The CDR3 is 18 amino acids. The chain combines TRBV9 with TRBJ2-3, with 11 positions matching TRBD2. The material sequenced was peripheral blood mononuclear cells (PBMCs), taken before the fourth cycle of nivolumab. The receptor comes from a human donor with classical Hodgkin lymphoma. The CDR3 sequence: CASSVGVSGGAFTDTQYF. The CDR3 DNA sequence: TGTGCCAGCAGCGTAGGGGTTAGCGGGGGGGCCTTCACAGATACGCAGTATTTT.